The clone carrying this TCR beta chain was seen at least ten times. The data were obtained in a study of T cells in Graves' hyperthyroidism and ophthalmopathy. Template material for amplifying TCR beta CDR3 regions consisted of RNA transcripts. First-round RT-PCR with HTBI primers amplified the TCR CDR3 region. MiXCR, applied by TCRdb to the multiplex PCR reads, yields one record per CDR3 protein. The sample records over 450,000 distinct CDR3 sequences, approximately 15% being singletons. Germline-derived CDR1 and CDR2 are MGHDK and SYGVNS. V trimming: 7 bases; J trimming: 4 bases; junction bases outside the gene matches: 13. The CDR3 is 16 residues long.

The chain joins TRBV25-1 to TRBJ1-3, with 7 bases lining up with TRBD1. The sample comprised blood. This clonotype was sampled from a woman aged 18-30 years with Graves' hyperthyroidism. The CDR3 nucleotides are TGTGCCAGCACCCCAGGGGGGGGCCCCGGCGGAAACACCATATATTTT. It encodes CASTPGGGPGGNTIYF.